This paragraph reports one T cell receptor (beta chain). This sample is part of a study of blood T cell repertoires in COVID-19. TCRdb's table, derived via immunoSEQ multiplex PCR, lists solely in-frame clones and lacks some. The sample yields 45,000 to 60,000 clones, more than 85% seen once. Germline assignment: CDR1 SQVTM and CDR2 ANQGSEA. This CDR3 contains 14 residues. With 3 bases removed from V and 2 bases from J, the gap between germline ends came to 8 bases. V is TRBV29-1 and J is TRBJ2-6, with TRBD1 as a possible D gene (7 bases). The origin of this receptor is a man in his fifties with acute or convalescent COVID-19. The specimen was peripheral blood. The CDR3: CSVDRGAGANVLTF. The CDR3 DNA follows: TGCAGCGTTGACAGGGGGGCTGGGGCCAACGTCCTGACTTTC.